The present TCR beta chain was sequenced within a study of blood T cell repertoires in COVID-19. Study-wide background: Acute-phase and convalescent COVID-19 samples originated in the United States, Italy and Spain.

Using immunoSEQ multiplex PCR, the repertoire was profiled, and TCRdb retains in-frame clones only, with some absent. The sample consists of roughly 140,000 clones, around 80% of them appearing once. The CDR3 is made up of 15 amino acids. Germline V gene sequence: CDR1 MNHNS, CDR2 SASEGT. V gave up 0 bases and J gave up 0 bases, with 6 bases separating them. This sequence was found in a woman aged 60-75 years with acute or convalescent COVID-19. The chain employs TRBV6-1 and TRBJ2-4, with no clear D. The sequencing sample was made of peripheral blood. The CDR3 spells CASSEANIAKNIQYF. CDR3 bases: TGTGCCAGCAGTGAAGCTAATATAGCCAAAAACATTCAGTACTTC.